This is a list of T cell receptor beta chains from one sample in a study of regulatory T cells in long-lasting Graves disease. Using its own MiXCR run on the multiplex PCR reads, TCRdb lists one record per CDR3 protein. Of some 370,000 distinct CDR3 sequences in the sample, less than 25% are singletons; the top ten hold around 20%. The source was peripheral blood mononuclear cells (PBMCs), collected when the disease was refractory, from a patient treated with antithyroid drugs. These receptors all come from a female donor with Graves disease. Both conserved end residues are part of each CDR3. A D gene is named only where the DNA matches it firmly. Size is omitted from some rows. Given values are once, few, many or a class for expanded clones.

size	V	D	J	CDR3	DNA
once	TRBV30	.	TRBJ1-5	CAWSLRGNGNQPQHF	TGTGCCTGGAGTCTCCGGGGAAATGGCAATCAGCCCCAGCATTTT
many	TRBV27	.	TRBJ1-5	CASSSQGRYQPQHF	TGTGCCAGCAGTTCTCAGGGGAGGTATCAGCCCCAGCATTTT
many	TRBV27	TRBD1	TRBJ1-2	CASRRQGYGYTF	TGTGCCAGCAGAAGACAGGGGTATGGCTACACCTTC
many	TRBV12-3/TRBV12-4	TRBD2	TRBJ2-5	CASSFASGRLETQYF	TGTGCCAGCAGTTTTGCTAGCGGGAGGCTGGAGACCCAGTACTTC
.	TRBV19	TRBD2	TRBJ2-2	CASSVSSGRRGKRTGELFF	TGTGCCAGTAGCGTATCTAGCGGGAGAAGGGGGAAACGCACCGGGGAGCTGTTTTTT
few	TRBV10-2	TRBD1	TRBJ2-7	CASSMGLGGTGRYEQYF	TGCGCCAGCAGTATGGGACTTGGTGGGACAGGACGATACGAGCAGTACTTC
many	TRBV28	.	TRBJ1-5	CASSFRATGQPQHF	TGTGCCAGCAGTTTCCGAGCAACGGGTCAGCCCCAGCATTTT
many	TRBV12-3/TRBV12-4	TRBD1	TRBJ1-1	CASSLGTGGGTEAFF	TGTGCCAGCAGTTTAGGGACAGGGGGCGGCACTGAAGCTTTCTTT
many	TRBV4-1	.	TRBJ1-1	CASSRSDEAFF	TGCGCCAGCAGCCGGTCGGATGAAGCTTTCTTT
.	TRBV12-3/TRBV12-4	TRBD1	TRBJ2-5	CASTRGQGFETQYF	TGTGCCAGCACCCGAGGACAGGGGTTTGAGACCCAGTACTTC
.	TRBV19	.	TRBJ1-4	CASSMLGNEKLFF	TGTGCCAGTAGTATGTTGGGGAATGAAAAACTGTTTTTT
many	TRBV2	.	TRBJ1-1	CASRRLPDTEAFF	TGTGCCAGCAGAAGGCTCCCGGACACTGAAGCTTTCTTT
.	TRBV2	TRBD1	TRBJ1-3	CASSSTGFSGNTIYF	TGTGCCAGCAGCTCGACAGGGTTCTCTGGAAACACCATATATTTT
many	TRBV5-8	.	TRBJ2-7	CASSLAGAIYEQYF	TGTGCCAGCAGCTTGGCCGGGGCGATCTACGAGCAGTACTTC
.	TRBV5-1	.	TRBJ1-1	CASSGPDRGNTEAFF	TGCGCCAGCTCGGGACCGGACCGAGGGAACACTGAAGCTTTCTTT
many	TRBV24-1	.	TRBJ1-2	CATSDPRTDGYTF	TGTGCCACCAGTGACCCCCGGACAGATGGCTACACCTTC
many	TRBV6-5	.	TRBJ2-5	CASSSTAGRQETQYF	TGTGCCAGCAGTTCCACTGCGGGACGACAAGAGACCCAGTACTTC
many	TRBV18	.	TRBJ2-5	CASSNRDGTQETQYF	TGTGCCAGCTCAAACCGGGACGGTACTCAAGAGACCCAGTACTTC
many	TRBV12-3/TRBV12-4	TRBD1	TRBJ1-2	CASSPTGTGASGYTF	TGTGCCAGCAGTCCAACCGGGACAGGAGCTAGTGGCTACACCTTC
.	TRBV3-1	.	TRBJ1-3	CASSQNSGTIYF	TGTGCCAGCAGCCAGAACTCGGGCACCATATATTTT
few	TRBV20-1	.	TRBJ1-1	CSARSQNRVSLAFF	TGCAGTGCTAGATCCCAAAACAGGGTTTCGTTAGCTTTCTTT
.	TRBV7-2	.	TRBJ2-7	CASSADGSISGEQYF	TGTGCCAGCAGCGCAGACGGGTCGATTTCAGGAGAGCAGTACTTC
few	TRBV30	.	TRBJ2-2	CAWSLRRAFTGELFF	TGTGCCTGGAGTCTCCGGCGGGCCTTCACCGGGGAGCTGTTTTTT
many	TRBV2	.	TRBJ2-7	CASSLDSTYEQYF	TGTGCCAGCAGCCTGGACAGTACCTACGAGCAGTACTTC
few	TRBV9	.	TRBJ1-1	CASSVKGDTEAFF	TGTGCCAGCAGCGTAAAGGGGGACACTGAAGCTTTCTTT
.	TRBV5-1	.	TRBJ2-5	CASSFQFEETQYF	TGCGCCAGCAGCTTCCAGTTTGAAGAGACCCAGTACTTC